These 17 T cell receptor beta chains came from one sample sequenced in a study of blood T cell repertoires in COVID-19. Sequencing was performed with immunoSEQ multiplex PCR; in TCRdb, only in-frame clones are kept and a portion is missing. The sample consists of 160,000 or so clones, more than 70% of them appearing once. Specimen: peripheral blood. The receptor set was obtained from a man aged 55-75 years with acute or convalescent COVID-19.

The chain links TRBV6-2 or TRBV6-3 to TRBJ2-7, with TRBD1 matching over 9 bases. Germline CDR1 reads MNHEY; CDR2 reads SVGEGT. J was trimmed by 4 bases and V by 1 base; bases with no gene match: 5. The CDR3 has 15 residues. The CDR3 protein is CASSYYRTGAYEQYF. CDR3 coding DNA: TGTGCCAGCAGTTACTATCGGACAGGGGCTTACGAGCAGTACTTC.

This chain joins TRBV9 and TRBJ2-1; 8 bases align to TRBD1. This CDR3 has 16 residues. V was pared by 3 bases and J by 8 bases, with 13 bases of the junction left unmatched. Looked up from germline, CDR1 is SGDLS and CDR2 is YYNGEE. CDR3 loop: CASSGEDRVGIDEQFF. Here the CDR3 DNA reads TGTGCCAGCAGCGGTGAGGACAGGGTGGGAATCGATGAGCAGTTCTTC.

The J gene is TRBJ1-6, the V gene TRBV6-5; TRBD1 matches at 8 bases. Per germline, CDR1 MNHEY and CDR2 SVGAGI. The CDR3 runs 15 residues. Losses at the gene ends were 6 bases for V and 10 bases for J; bases not matched to a gene: 11. The CDR3 coding sequence is TGTGCCAGCAGCCTTTCGACAGGGGAAAAATCACCCCTCCACTTT. Its protein product is CASSLSTGEKSPLHF.

The chain combines TRBV3-1 (or the pseudogene TRBV3-2) with TRBJ1-1; tentatively, D is TRBD1 (6 bases). The CDR3 covers 14 residues. Germline-derived CDR1 and CDR2 are LGHDT and YNNKEL (reference sequence). V was clipped by 2 bases and J by 5 bases, with 12 bases between them. CDR3: CASSQLVGTTEAFF. For the CDR3, the DNA is TGTGCCAGCAGCCAACTCGTCGGGACAACTGAAGCTTTCTTT.

The CDR3 DNA is TGTGCCAGCAGCTTCTCGAGGACAGGGTTCAATGAGCAGTTCTTC. Amino acids: CASSFSRTGFNEQFF. This chain joins TRBV5-4 and TRBJ2-1, with 8 bases fitting TRBD1. This CDR3 spans 15 amino acids. Germline V gene lookup returns CDR1 SGHNT and CDR2 YYREEE (reference sequence). V shed 2 bases, J shed 6 bases, and the junction held 7 bases outside the gene matches.

CDR3 nucleotide sequence: TGTGCCAGCAGCCCACTACCGACAGGGCTAAGGAATTCACCCCTCCACTTT. Protein sequence: CASSPLPTGLRNSPLHF. The chain employs TRBV2 and TRBJ1-6; 7 bases are shared with TRBD1. V shed 6 bases and J 7 bases; nucleotides not matched to a gene: 15. The CDR3 has 17 residues. Germline assignment: CDR1 SNHLY and CDR2 FYNNEI.

The J gene is TRBJ1-6, the V gene TRBV5-6; D unresolved. The ends were cut back, 7 bases at V and 5 bases at J, with 16 bases in the middle. CDR1 is SGHDT and CDR2 is YYEEEE in the germline V gene. CDR3 length: 15 amino acids. The CDR3 sequence: CASGRGGNHNSPLHF. CDR3 nucleotides: TGTGCCAGCGGCAGAGGAGGTAATCATAATTCACCCCTCCACTTT.

This rearrangement joins TRBV4-1 to TRBJ1-5; 7 nucleotides match TRBD1. This CDR3 is built from 18 residues. The trim removed 4 bases at V and 5 bases at J, leaving 17 bases unmatched. Germline lookup yields CDR1 MGHRA and CDR2 YSYEKL. The CDR3 nucleotides read TGCGCCAGCAGCCGAGACCACAGGGGACCATTCTGGGATCAGCCCCAGCATTTT. It is translated as CASSRDHRGPFWDQPQHF.

The V call is TRBV7-2, the J call TRBJ1-3; TRBD1 matches 8 bases. V was pared by 6 bases and J by 4 bases, with 5 bases of the junction left unmatched. Germline lookup yields CDR1 SGHTA and CDR2 FQGNSA. The CDR3 runs to 14 residues. CDR3 DNA sequence: TGTGCCAGCAGTACAGGGGGGCCAGGAAACACCATATATTTT. It encodes CASSTGGPGNTIYF.

The chain uses TRBV5-1 and TRBJ2-3; possible D gene TRBD2, 5 bases. CDR1 is SGHRS, CDR2 YFSETQ, per germline. There are 14 residues in the CDR3. The V end lost 4 bases, the J end lost 4 bases, and 13 bases lay between the germline ends. The DNA for the CDR3 is TGCGCCAGCAGCCCCTCGGGATTCTCAGATACGCAGTATTTT. Translating it yields CASSPSGFSDTQYF.

This clone was seen a handful of times. The gene calls are TRBV9 and TRBJ1-6; 10 bases line up with TRBD1. CDR1 and CDR2 from the germline V gene are SGDLS and YYNGEE. The CDR3 is 21 residues long. V gave up 0 bases and J gave up 6 bases; unmatched junction bases: 18. Written as DNA, the CDR3 is TGTGCCAGCAGCGTAGCGACCCTGGCAAGGACAGGGGGAATTGGTAATTCACCCCTCCACTTT. Translated: CASSVATLARTGGIGNSPLHF. The full variable domain, rest sourced from reference TRBV9 and TRBJ1-6, is DSGVTQTPKHLITATGQRVTLRCSPRSGDLSVYWYQQSLDQGLQFLIQYYNGEERAKGNILERFSAQQFPDLHSELNLSSLELGDSALYFCASSVATLARTGGIGNSPLHFGNGTRLTVT.

The CDR3 sequence is CASSTLGQGYGYTF. As DNA, the CDR3 is TGTGCCAGCAGCACACTCGGACAGGGGTATGGCTACACCTTC. The V call is TRBV21-1, the J call TRBJ1-2; TRBD1, the table's D call, lacks a check against the DNA. TRBV21-1 is termed a pseudogene. This CDR3 region has 14 residues.

J is TRBJ1-2 and V is TRBV18; D may be TRBD1 (5 bases). V shed 3 bases and J shed 7 bases, with 15 bases lying between them. This CDR3 is built from 14 residues. CDR1 and CDR2 (germline): KGHSH, LQKENI. The CDR3 DNA reads TGTGCCAGCTCACCTAATCATCGGGGGACTGGCTACACCTTC. This gives the protein CASSPNHRGTGYTF.

The rearrangement uses TRBV5-4 and TRBJ2-3, with D tentatively TRBD2 (7 bases). CDR1 and CDR2 (germline): SGHNT, YYREEE (reference sequence). Deletions cut 5 bases from V and 5 bases from J, with 15 bases between. The CDR3 is made up of 14 amino acids. The CDR3 is CASSKGGERDTQYF. In nucleotides, the CDR3 is TGTGCCAGCAGTAAGGGGGGGGAAAGAGATACGCAGTATTTT. The whole variable domain, filled in from reference TRBV5-4 and TRBJ2-3, reads ETGVTQSPTHLIKTRGQQVTLRCSSQSGHNTVSWYQQALGQGPQFIFQYYREEENGRGNFPPRFSGLQFPNYSSELNVNALELDDSALYLCASSKGGERDTQYFGPGTRLTVL.

The V gene is TRBV4-1, the J gene TRBJ1-5; maybe TRBD1 (5 bases). With 0 bases removed from V and 9 bases from J, the gap between germline ends came to 12 bases. This CDR3 region has 14 residues. The germline CDR1 and CDR2 sequences are MGHRA and YSYEKL. The CDR3 loop reads CASSQETDLLPQHF. The DNA for the CDR3 is TGCGCCAGCAGCCAAGAGACAGATCTTTTGCCCCAGCATTTT.

V and J are TRBV4-2 and TRBJ2-1; 8 bases agree with TRBD1. The germline V gene has CDR1 LGHNA and CDR2 YNFKEQ. The length of the CDR3 is 15 residues. V trimming: 4 bases; J trimming: 7 bases; junction bases outside the gene matches: 9. The CDR3 reads CASSPRRGQRNEQFF. The CDR3 coding sequence is TGTGCCAGCAGCCCGCGCAGGGGGCAAAGGAATGAGCAGTTCTTC.

This chain connects TRBV7-2 to TRBJ2-3; 10 nucleotides align to TRBD2. Germline CDR1 is SGHTA and CDR2 is FQGNSA. This CDR3 region has 13 residues. The J segment lost 8 bases and the V segment lost 3 bases, leaving 2 bases of the junction unmatched. The CDR3 DNA follows: TGTGCCAGCAGCTTGGAGCGGGGGGGTACGCAGTATTTT. It encodes CASSLERGGTQYF.